A single sample is the source of the 9 T cell receptor beta chains below, sequenced in a study of cytomegalovirus exposure and HLA in healthy donors. Researchers ran the PCR with 60 Vbeta and 13 Jbeta primers. This table comes from immunoSEQ multiplex PCR, and its TCRdb copy is limited to in-frame clones, with some not included. Here the sample table reports approximately 140,000 clones. Material for sequencing was PBMCs. These receptors were taken from a woman between 45 and 60 years old in good health and CMV-seronegative.

The V gene is TRBV7-2, the J gene TRBJ1-5; D uncertain. The length of the CDR3 is 13 residues. Germline values: CDR1 SGHTA, CDR2 FQGNSA. The V end lost 5 bases, the J end lost 3 bases, and 8 bases lay between the germline ends. Here the CDR3 reads CASSPSLNQPQHF. For the CDR3, the DNA is TGTGCCAGCAGCCCCAGTCTCAATCAGCCCCAGCATTTT.

The rearrangement joins TRBV11-3 to TRBJ2-7; TRBD1 matches 7 bases. V lost 4 bases, J lost 3 bases, and 15 bases stayed unmatched. There are 17 residues in the CDR3. Germline V gives CDR1 SGHNT, CDR2 YENEEA. CDR3 bases: TGTGCCAGCAGCTCCCATCTTAACCGGGACAGCGGCTACGAGCAGTACTTC. Translation gives CASSSHLNRDSGYEQYF.

This rearrangement joins TRBV27 to TRBJ2-4; tentatively, D is TRBD1 (5 bases). The V end lost 3 bases, the J end lost 4 bases, and 7 bases lay between the germline ends. This CDR3 is 13 amino acids long. The V gene's germline CDR1 is MNHEY and CDR2 SMNVEV (reference sequence). CDR3 coding DNA: TGTGCCAGCAGTTTTGACAGAAAAAACATTCAGTACTTC. This encodes CASSFDRKNIQYF.

The V and J genes are TRBV28 and TRBJ2-7; D call uncertain. The CDR3 is 12 amino acids. The germline V gene encodes CDR1 MDHEN and CDR2 SYDVKM. V was cut by 8 bases and J by 2 bases, with 10 bases left in between. CDR3 sequence reads: CASLANPYEQYF. CDR3 sequence (DNA): TGTGCCAGCCTGGCAAATCCCTACGAGCAGTACTTC.

This sequence joins TRBV6-5 and TRBJ2-7, with 7 bases aligning to TRBD2. The junction had 1 base not matched to a gene; V was cut back by 11 bases and J by 6 bases. The germline V gene has CDR1 MNHEY and CDR2 SVGAGI. The CDR3 spans 9 residues. The chain's CDR3 is CAGGGEQYF. The CDR3 coding sequence is TGTGCCGGCGGGGGCGAGCAGTACTTC.

The chain has TRBV4-3 and TRBJ2-1; 7 bases map to TRBD2. The ends lost 1 base at V and 9 bases at J; junction bases unmatched: 3. The CDR3 runs to 13 residues. Germline CDR1 and CDR2: LGHNA and YSLEER. CDR3 coding DNA: TGCGCCAGCAGCCAAGGGGGGGGTCTTGAGCAGTTCTTC. This encodes CASSQGGGLEQFF.

Comment on this clone: At one boundary the junction diverges from the germline segment, which might be a read error. The chain uses TRBV2 and TRBJ2-3; weak D call: TRBD1 (7 bases). The V gene's germline CDR1 is SNHLY and CDR2 FYNNEI. This CDR3 contains 14 residues. CDR3 amino acids: CASSEGRGADKQYF. DNA of the CDR3: TGTGCCAGCAGTGAGGGCAGGGGGGCAGATAAGCAGTATTTT.

J is TRBJ2-7 and V is TRBV7-2; TRBD1 aligns across 11 bases. V trimming: 2 bases; J trimming: 6 bases; junction bases outside the gene matches: 9. Germline V gene data show CDR1 as SGHTA and CDR2 as FQGNSA. The CDR3 runs to 16 residues. CDR3 residues: CASSLQLGQGGPEQYF. CDR3 nucleotides: TGTGCCAGCAGCTTACAATTGGGACAGGGGGGTCCCGAGCAGTACTTC.

On this clone itself: The same CDR3 can be traced to other DNA sequences in this sample. This sequence joins TRBV5-1 and TRBJ1-3; TRBD1 matches at 7 bases. V was pared by 0 bases and J by 3 bases, with 0 bases of the junction left unmatched. The V gene's germline CDR1 is SGHRS and CDR2 YFSETQ. This CDR3 is 14 amino acids long. Here the CDR3 reads CASSLGQGGNTIYF. CDR3 in DNA: TGCGCCAGCAGCTTGGGACAGGGTGGAAACACCATATATTTT.